This T cell receptor (beta chain) comes out of a study of cytomegalovirus exposure and HLA in healthy donors. On the study more broadly: An early data release held tens of millions of unique TCRs from HLA-typed donors. Study outcomes and limitations: Researchers reported in a later analysis that common viral pathogens appeared linked to several top clusters. The authors excluded some V segments, including TRBV6-2 and TRBV6-3, as indistinguishable.

It was with 60 Vbeta and 13 Jbeta primers that the PCR ran. In the authors' methods: Unique TCR beta chains totaled about 78 million in a later count, with roughly 11 million of them shared. Produced via immunoSEQ multiplex PCR; TCRdb's table is partial and in-frame only. V, J and clone size are those of that table, while D and trimming were read from the DNA. The table includes some 29,000 clones, 35% to 55% detected once. The V and J ends lost 0 bases and 4 bases respectively, with 10 bases between them. Germline V gives CDR1 SGHRS, CDR2 YFSETQ. CDR3 length equals 15 residues. With regard to this clone: The antigen is undetermined.

The TCR was taken from a woman aged 45-60 years in good health and CMV-seronegative. The specimen sequenced was PBMCs. The chain employs TRBV5-1 and TRBJ1-4, with a tentative D call TRBD1 (5 bases). The CDR3 DNA is TGCGCCAGCAGCTTGGAAGGGGCGGATAATGAAAAACTGTTTTTT. It specifies CASSLEGADNEKLFF.